The rows below give T cell receptor beta chains drawn from one sample of a study of T cells in tumors after PD-1 blockade. The table came from immunoSEQ multiplex PCR; TCRdb's copy has only in-frame clones and leaves some out. The data show tens of thousands of clones, roughly two thirds seen once. The sequences come from PBMCs, collected after anti-PD-1 treatment. The receptors derive from a human donor with basal cell carcinoma. Each CDR3 is given with its conserved first and last residue. The D gene is left open where the match is weak. The size field is filled for only some rows; it gives once, few, many or a size class.

j_gene: TRBJ2-5; d_gene: -; abundance: -; v_gene: TRBV9; CDR3nt: TGTGCCAGCAGCCCCGAGGGGGGGGAGACCCAGTACTTC; CDR3aa: CASSPEGGETQYF
j_gene: TRBJ2-7; d_gene: TRBD1; abundance: -; v_gene: TRBV5-8; CDR3nt: TGTGCCAGCAGCTTCCGGGACAGGGACTCCTACGAGCAGTACTTC; CDR3aa: CASSFRDRDSYEQYF
j_gene: TRBJ1-3; d_gene: -; abundance: -; v_gene: TRBV6-5; CDR3nt: TGTGCCAGCAGAGAGAGATACTCTGGAAACACCATATATTTT; CDR3aa: CASRERYSGNTIYF
j_gene: TRBJ2-7; d_gene: TRBD1; abundance: -; v_gene: TRBV6-5; CDR3nt: TGTGCCAGCAGCGAGGGACAGGGCCGTCAATACGAGCAGTACTTC; CDR3aa: CASSEGQGRQYEQYF
j_gene: TRBJ2-3; d_gene: TRBD2; abundance: once; v_gene: TRBV3-1/TRBV3-2; CDR3nt: TGTGCCAGCAGCCAAGACATCGGGACTAGCCAGAGGCAGGGCACAGATACGCAGTATTTT; CDR3aa: CASSQDIGTSQRQGTDTQYF
j_gene: TRBJ2-7; d_gene: TRBD1; abundance: -; v_gene: TRBV7-9; CDR3nt: TGTGCCAGCACCAACCCAGGGGGCGCGGATTACGAGCAGTACTTC; CDR3aa: CASTNPGGADYEQYF
j_gene: TRBJ2-1; d_gene: -; abundance: -; v_gene: TRBV5-6; CDR3nt: TGTGCCAGCATGCCGGTTAGCTCCTACAATGAGCAGTTCTTC; CDR3aa: CASMPVSSYNEQFF
j_gene: TRBJ2-1; d_gene: TRBD1; abundance: few; v_gene: TRBV6-4; CDR3nt: TGTGCCAGCAGTGTTAATCCACAGGGGAATGAGCAGTTCTTC; CDR3aa: CASSVNPQGNEQFF
j_gene: TRBJ2-4; d_gene: TRBD1; abundance: -; v_gene: TRBV19; CDR3nt: TGTGCCAGTAGTATGGGACAGGGTAGGTACATTCAGTACTTC; CDR3aa: CASSMGQGRYIQYF
j_gene: TRBJ2-2; d_gene: -; abundance: few; v_gene: TRBV19; CDR3nt: TGTGCCAGTAGTATGCGGACCGGGGAGCTGTTTTTT; CDR3aa: CASSMRTGELFF
j_gene: TRBJ2-3; d_gene: TRBD1; abundance: -; v_gene: TRBV27; CDR3nt: TGTGCCAGCAGTGCAAGAGGGACAGGTCTGACAGATACGCAGTATTTT; CDR3aa: CASSARGTGLTDTQYF
j_gene: TRBJ2-7; d_gene: -; abundance: -; v_gene: TRBV7-9; CDR3nt: TGTGCCAGCAGCCCTAGCTCCTACGAGCAGTACTTC; CDR3aa: CASSPSSYEQYF
j_gene: TRBJ1-1; d_gene: -; abundance: few; v_gene: TRBV6-2/TRBV6-3; CDR3nt: TGTGCCAGCAGTGACGGATTCATGAACACTGAAGCTTTCTTT; CDR3aa: CASSDGFMNTEAFF
j_gene: TRBJ1-5; d_gene: -; abundance: -; v_gene: TRBV6-6; CDR3nt: TGTGCCAGCAGTTACTCGGACAGCTATCAGCCCCAGCATTTT; CDR3aa: CASSYSDSYQPQHF
j_gene: TRBJ2-3; d_gene: TRBD2; abundance: -; v_gene: TRBV6-6; CDR3nt: TGTGCCAGCAGCCCAGCGGGGGGGATGGGGTCAGATACGCAGTATTTT; CDR3aa: CASSPAGGMGSDTQYF
j_gene: TRBJ2-3; d_gene: -; abundance: -; v_gene: TRBV2; CDR3nt: TGTGCCAGCAGTGAATGGGGGAGTAAGCAGTATTTT; CDR3aa: CASSEWGSKQYF
j_gene: TRBJ1-5; d_gene: -; abundance: -; v_gene: TRBV7-8; CDR3nt: TGTGCCAGCAGCTTAGGGGTGAATCAGCCCCAGCATTTT; CDR3aa: CASSLGVNQPQHF
j_gene: TRBJ2-5; d_gene: -; abundance: -; v_gene: TRBV3-1/TRBV3-2; CDR3nt: TGTGCCAGCACGCTAGAGGCCCAAGAGACCCAGTACTTC; CDR3aa: CASTLEAQETQYF
j_gene: TRBJ1-2; d_gene: TRBD1; abundance: -; v_gene: TRBV7-2; CDR3nt: TGTGCCAGCAGCTCCGGGACAGGACCCTGGGCGGGTGGCTACACCTTC; CDR3aa: CASSSGTGPWAGGYTF
j_gene: TRBJ2-6; d_gene: -; abundance: -; v_gene: TRBV25-1; CDR3nt: TGTGCCAGCTCGCTGCCCGGGGCCAACGTCCTGACTTTC; CDR3aa: CASSLPGANVLTF
j_gene: TRBJ2-3; d_gene: TRBD2; abundance: -; v_gene: TRBV5-1; CDR3nt: TGCGCCAGTAGGACTAGTCTTGCGGATACGCAGTATTTT; CDR3aa: CASRTSLADTQYF
j_gene: TRBJ2-3; d_gene: -; abundance: -; v_gene: TRBV6-5; CDR3nt: TGTGCCAGCAGTCGGCAGGGTGGCACAGATACGCAGTATTTT; CDR3aa: CASSRQGGTDTQYF
j_gene: TRBJ1-2; d_gene: TRBD1; abundance: -; v_gene: TRBV3-1/TRBV3-2; CDR3nt: TGTGCCAGCAGCCAAGCCTGGACAGGGGCCTTTAACTATGGCTACACCTTC; CDR3aa: CASSQAWTGAFNYGYTF
j_gene: TRBJ2-7; d_gene: TRBD2; abundance: -; v_gene: TRBV5-1; CDR3nt: TGCGCCAGCGCCCGGGTTAGCGGGTACGAGCAGTACTTC; CDR3aa: CASARVSGYEQYF
j_gene: TRBJ1-2; d_gene: -; abundance: -; v_gene: TRBV21-1; CDR3nt: TGTGCCAGCAGCAAAGCGGGGCAGGACTTTGACTATGGCTACACCTTC; CDR3aa: CASSKAGQDFDYGYTF
j_gene: TRBJ2-1; d_gene: -; abundance: -; v_gene: TRBV29-1; CDR3nt: TGCAGCGCGGGCTCCTACAATGAGCAGTTCTTC; CDR3aa: CSAGSYNEQFF
j_gene: TRBJ1-1; d_gene: -; abundance: -; v_gene: TRBV5-6; CDR3nt: TGTGCCAGCAGCTTGGCCGAGGGGCGCAACACTGAAGCTTTCTTT; CDR3aa: CASSLAEGRNTEAFF
j_gene: TRBJ2-7; d_gene: TRBD1; abundance: few; v_gene: TRBV7-9; CDR3nt: TGTGCCAGCAGCTCGGGACAGGGTTCAGGGGAGCAGTACTTC; CDR3aa: CASSSGQGSGEQYF
j_gene: TRBJ1-2; d_gene: TRBD1; abundance: -; v_gene: TRBV2; CDR3nt: TGTGCCAGCAAAGGGACAGATAACTATGGCTACACCTTC; CDR3aa: CASKGTDNYGYTF
j_gene: TRBJ2-7; d_gene: -; abundance: -; v_gene: TRBV3-1/TRBV3-2; CDR3nt: TGTGCCAGCAGCCGGATACCTTCCTACGAGCAGTACTTC; CDR3aa: CASSRIPSYEQYF
j_gene: TRBJ2-3; d_gene: -; abundance: -; v_gene: TRBV2; CDR3nt: TGTGCCAGCAGTGTTCATGGGGGAGTCAACACAGATACGCAGTATTTT; CDR3aa: CASSVHGGVNTDTQYF
j_gene: TRBJ1-2; d_gene: TRBD1; abundance: -; v_gene: TRBV24-1; CDR3nt: TGTGCCACCAGTGGGGCCGACAGGGCCTATGGCTACACCTTC; CDR3aa: CATSGADRAYGYTF
j_gene: TRBJ2-1; d_gene: TRBD2; abundance: -; v_gene: TRBV11-1; CDR3nt: TGTGCCAGCAGCTCCCCCTATGCGGGGGGCCATGAGCAGTTCTTC; CDR3aa: CASSSPYAGGHEQFF
j_gene: TRBJ2-7; d_gene: -; abundance: -; v_gene: TRBV28; CDR3nt: TGTGCCAGCAGTTTATGGGCGGGACCGAGAGGCGAGCAGTACTTC; CDR3aa: CASSLWAGPRGEQYF
j_gene: TRBJ1-2; d_gene: -; abundance: few; v_gene: TRBV4-2; CDR3nt: TGTGCCAGCAGCACGGACGGACAGCTTAACTATGGCTACACCTTC; CDR3aa: CASSTDGQLNYGYTF
j_gene: TRBJ2-3; d_gene: -; abundance: -; v_gene: TRBV6-4; CDR3nt: TGTGCCAGCAGCCGGATAGCGCGAGGAAGGGATACGCAGTATTTT; CDR3aa: CASSRIARGRDTQYF
j_gene: TRBJ2-4; d_gene: -; abundance: -; v_gene: TRBV21-1; CDR3nt: TGTGCCAGCAGAAAATACGTGGGACTAGCGGGGGGCCTAGCCAAAAACATTCAGTACTTC; CDR3aa: CASRKYVGLAGGLAKNIQYF
j_gene: TRBJ2-7; d_gene: -; abundance: -; v_gene: TRBV12-3/TRBV12-4; CDR3nt: TGTGCCAGCACCCACGGTGCCGCCTACGAGCAGTACTTC; CDR3aa: CASTHGAAYEQYF
j_gene: TRBJ1-1; d_gene: TRBD1; abundance: -; v_gene: TRBV6-5; CDR3nt: TGTGCCAGCAGACCCCAGGGGGGCGGAACTGAAGCTTTCTTT; CDR3aa: CASRPQGGGTEAFF
j_gene: TRBJ1-6; d_gene: -; abundance: -; v_gene: TRBV3-1/TRBV3-2; CDR3nt: TGTGCCAGCAGCGCCACAGGGTTTAATTCACCCCTCCACTTT; CDR3aa: CASSATGFNSPLHF
j_gene: TRBJ2-1; d_gene: TRBD2; abundance: -; v_gene: TRBV7-3; CDR3nt: TGTGCCAGCAGCACATCGGGGGGTGAGCAGTTCTTC; CDR3aa: CASSTSGGEQFF
j_gene: TRBJ2-1; d_gene: TRBD2; abundance: -; v_gene: TRBV7-9; CDR3nt: TGTGCCAGCAGCTTAGTATCCGGGGGGGACAATGAGCAGTTCTTC; CDR3aa: CASSLVSGGDNEQFF
j_gene: TRBJ1-2; d_gene: -; abundance: -; v_gene: TRBV2; CDR3nt: TGTGCCAGCAGTGAAGGAACAGGGATGGCCTATGGCTACACCTTC; CDR3aa: CASSEGTGMAYGYTF
j_gene: TRBJ2-3; d_gene: TRBD2; abundance: -; v_gene: TRBV10-3; CDR3nt: TGTGCCATCAGTGACCGTACTAGCGGGAATGGAGATACGCAGTATTTT; CDR3aa: CAISDRTSGNGDTQYF
j_gene: TRBJ1-2; d_gene: TRBD1; abundance: -; v_gene: TRBV24-1; CDR3nt: TGTGCCACCAGTGATCCTGGACAGGGAATAGCTGGCTACACCTTC; CDR3aa: CATSDPGQGIAGYTF
j_gene: TRBJ1-1; d_gene: -; abundance: -; v_gene: TRBV19; CDR3nt: TGTGCCAGTAGTAAGGTCAATCAGAACACTGAAGCTTTCTTT; CDR3aa: CASSKVNQNTEAFF
j_gene: TRBJ1-4; d_gene: -; abundance: -; v_gene: TRBV12-3/TRBV12-4; CDR3nt: TGTGCCAGCAGACGGGGAGGTCATGAAAAACTGTTTTTT; CDR3aa: CASRRGGHEKLFF
j_gene: TRBJ1-2; d_gene: -; abundance: -; v_gene: TRBV19; CDR3nt: TGTGCCAGTAGTATCGGGCAGGGAAACTATGGCTACACCTTC; CDR3aa: CASSIGQGNYGYTF
j_gene: TRBJ2-3; d_gene: TRBD2; abundance: -; v_gene: TRBV7-2; CDR3nt: TGTGCCAGCAGCTTAGGCCCAGCGGGACTAAGCACAGATACGCAGTATTTT; CDR3aa: CASSLGPAGLSTDTQYF
j_gene: TRBJ2-5; d_gene: -; abundance: -; v_gene: TRBV23-1; CDR3nt: TGCGCCAGCAGTCATGGACGCGGAGTCGGACAGCTGAAAGAGACCCAGTACTTC; CDR3aa: CASSHGRGVGQLKETQYF